These T cell receptor beta chains were read from a single sample in a study of T cell changes during pregnancy in multiple sclerosis. TCRdb's copy holds only in-frame clones and misses some; the assay was immunoSEQ multiplex PCR. The sample has tens of thousands of clones; under 95% are singletons. This sample comprised CD8+ T cells from peripheral blood mononuclear cells, obtained before pregnancy. These receptor sequences come from a female donor with multiple sclerosis, enrolled in a pregnancy study. Each CDR3 is given with its conserved first and last residue. The order of the fields is J gene, D gene, clone size, CDR3 length, V gene, CDR3 DNA, CDR3 protein. A D gene is named only where the DNA matches it firmly. Clone size is given for some rows only: seen once, a few or many times, or a class if the clone is expanded.

J gene: TRBJ2-3
D gene: .
clone size: .
CDR3 length: 12
V gene: TRBV5-4
CDR3 DNA: TGTGCCAGCAGCGTAGTCCCCGATACGCAGTATTTT
CDR3 protein: CASSVVPDTQYF

J gene: TRBJ2-7
D gene: TRBD1
clone size: .
CDR3 length: 16
V gene: TRBV5-1
CDR3 DNA: TGCGCCAGCAGCTCGCACCCGGACAGGGTACCCTACGAGCAGTACTTC
CDR3 protein: CASSSHPDRVPYEQYF

J gene: TRBJ2-7
D gene: .
clone size: once
CDR3 length: 13
V gene: TRBV7-9
CDR3 DNA: TGTGCCAGCAGCTTAATGGCCTCCTACGAGCAGTACTTC
CDR3 protein: CASSLMASYEQYF

J gene: TRBJ2-7
D gene: .
clone size: .
CDR3 length: 13
V gene: TRBV19
CDR3 DNA: TGTGCCAGTAGTATAGGCCCGGGGGTAGAGCAGTACTTC
CDR3 protein: CASSIGPGVEQYF

J gene: TRBJ2-5
D gene: TRBD2
clone size: .
CDR3 length: 15
V gene: TRBV4-2
CDR3 DNA: TGTGCCAGCAGCCAACCGGGACTAGCCCAAGAGACCCAGTACTTC
CDR3 protein: CASSQPGLAQETQYF

J gene: TRBJ2-7
D gene: TRBD1
clone size: .
CDR3 length: 15
V gene: TRBV4-1
CDR3 DNA: TGCGCCAGCAGCACCTCCGGGACAGGGGTTTCCGAGCAGTACTTC
CDR3 protein: CASSTSGTGVSEQYF

J gene: TRBJ2-7
D gene: .
clone size: .
CDR3 length: 15
V gene: TRBV6-6
CDR3 DNA: TGTGCCAGCAGTTACCGGACACCAGGTTTCGACGAGCAGTACTTC
CDR3 protein: CASSYRTPGFDEQYF

J gene: TRBJ2-7
D gene: .
clone size: .
CDR3 length: 18
V gene: TRBV21-1
CDR3 DNA: TGTGCCAGCAGCAAAGGCGGACCGAGTAGCGGGCATCCCTACGAGCAGTACTTC
CDR3 protein: CASSKGGPSSGHPYEQYF

J gene: TRBJ1-2
D gene: .
clone size: .
CDR3 length: 15
V gene: TRBV9
CDR3 DNA: TGTGCCAGCAGCGTAGCTTCGGGAGGGGCAAGTGGCTACACCTTC
CDR3 protein: CASSVASGGASGYTF

J gene: TRBJ2-7
D gene: TRBD1
clone size: once
CDR3 length: 14
V gene: TRBV11-2
CDR3 DNA: TGTGCCAGCAGCTTGGGGACAGGGGAATACGAGCAGTACTTC
CDR3 protein: CASSLGTGEYEQYF

J gene: TRBJ1-5
D gene: TRBD1
clone size: once
CDR3 length: 14
V gene: TRBV19
CDR3 DNA: TGTGCCAGTAGTATGGGGACAGGGTGGCAGCCCCAGCATTTT
CDR3 protein: CASSMGTGWQPQHF

J gene: TRBJ2-2
D gene: .
clone size: .
CDR3 length: 11
V gene: TRBV5-6
CDR3 DNA: TGTGCCAGCAGCTTCGGTGGGGAGCTGTTTTTT
CDR3 protein: CASSFGGELFF

J gene: TRBJ2-7
D gene: .
clone size: .
CDR3 length: 10
V gene: TRBV20-1
CDR3 DNA: TGCAGTGCCAATCAGGGCGAGCAGTACTTC
CDR3 protein: CSANQGEQYF

J gene: TRBJ2-7
D gene: .
clone size: .
CDR3 length: 10
V gene: TRBV7-9
CDR3 DNA: TGTGCCAGCGCTATATACGAGCAGTACTTC
CDR3 protein: CASAIYEQYF

J gene: TRBJ1-2
D gene: .
clone size: .
CDR3 length: 16
V gene: TRBV30
CDR3 DNA: TGTGCCTGGTATAGACAGGCCGTTGGATTTTACTATGGCTACACCTTC
CDR3 protein: CAWYRQAVGFYYGYTF

J gene: TRBJ1-5
D gene: TRBD1
clone size: medium-sized
CDR3 length: 14
V gene: TRBV28
CDR3 DNA: TGTGCCAGCAGTCTGGGACAGGGAGTCCAGCCCCAGCATTTT
CDR3 protein: CASSLGQGVQPQHF

J gene: TRBJ2-2
D gene: TRBD2
clone size: .
CDR3 length: 16
V gene: TRBV4-1
CDR3 DNA: TGCGCCAGCAGCCAAGAGGCTAGCGGAGGCACCGGGGAGCTGTTTTTT
CDR3 protein: CASSQEASGGTGELFF

J gene: TRBJ1-2
D gene: TRBD1
clone size: .
CDR3 length: 14
V gene: TRBV30
CDR3 DNA: TGTGCCTGGAGTGTACAGGGGGGCTCCTATGGCTACACCTTC
CDR3 protein: CAWSVQGGSYGYTF

J gene: TRBJ2-3
D gene: TRBD2
clone size: once
CDR3 length: 17
V gene: TRBV4-1
CDR3 DNA: TGCGCCAGCAGCCCCTTGGGGACTAGCGGAATCACAGATACGCAGTATTTT
CDR3 protein: CASSPLGTSGITDTQYF

J gene: TRBJ2-7
D gene: TRBD1
clone size: .
CDR3 length: 15
V gene: TRBV5-1
CDR3 DNA: TGCGCCAGCAGCTTGGGTCCGGGACAGGGTTACGAGCAGTACTTC
CDR3 protein: CASSLGPGQGYEQYF

J gene: TRBJ1-1
D gene: .
clone size: .
CDR3 length: 12
V gene: TRBV19
CDR3 DNA: TGTGCCACCGAGAACGGGGGCACTGAAGCTTTCTTT
CDR3 protein: CATENGGTEAFF

J gene: TRBJ1-5
D gene: .
clone size: .
CDR3 length: 14
V gene: TRBV29-1
CDR3 DNA: TGCAGCGTTGGGATCCGGGGGAGCAATCAGCCCCAGCATTTT
CDR3 protein: CSVGIRGSNQPQHF

J gene: TRBJ2-5
D gene: .
clone size: .
CDR3 length: 13
V gene: TRBV5-1
CDR3 DNA: TGCGCCAGCAGCGCAGGGCTCGACGAGACCCAGTACTTC
CDR3 protein: CASSAGLDETQYF

J gene: TRBJ2-7
D gene: TRBD1
clone size: once
CDR3 length: 14
V gene: TRBV9
CDR3 DNA: TGTGCCAGCAGCGTAGCCGTGACAGGGGCCGAGCAGTACTTC
CDR3 protein: CASSVAVTGAEQYF

J gene: TRBJ2-2
D gene: TRBD2
clone size: .
CDR3 length: 20
V gene: TRBV10-3
CDR3 DNA: TGTGCCATCAGTGACCCCGGGACTAGCGGGGGGGATTTACTCACCGGGGAGCTGTTTTTT
CDR3 protein: CAISDPGTSGGDLLTGELFF

J gene: TRBJ2-3
D gene: .
clone size: .
CDR3 length: 12
V gene: TRBV5-6
CDR3 DNA: TGTGCCAGCAGCTTGGCTGTGGATACGCAGTATTTT
CDR3 protein: CASSLAVDTQYF

J gene: TRBJ1-5
D gene: TRBD1
clone size: .
CDR3 length: 15
V gene: TRBV2
CDR3 DNA: TGTGCCAGCATCAGGGGGCGAGAGGGTAATCAGCCCCAGCATTTT
CDR3 protein: CASIRGREGNQPQHF

J gene: TRBJ1-5
D gene: .
clone size: few
CDR3 length: 15
V gene: TRBV5-5
CDR3 DNA: TGTGCCAGCAGCTTGGATTTCAGGAGGAATCAGCCCCAGCATTTT
CDR3 protein: CASSLDFRRNQPQHF

J gene: TRBJ2-1
D gene: TRBD2
clone size: .
CDR3 length: 16
V gene: TRBV18
CDR3 DNA: TGTGCCAGCTCACCACCAGGGCTAGCGGGAGTGAATGAGCAGTTCTTC
CDR3 protein: CASSPPGLAGVNEQFF

J gene: TRBJ1-2
D gene: .
clone size: .
CDR3 length: 13
V gene: TRBV6-1
CDR3 DNA: TGTGCCAGCAGTGAAACAGCTAACTATGGCTACACCTTC
CDR3 protein: CASSETANYGYTF

J gene: TRBJ2-1
D gene: .
clone size: .
CDR3 length: 16
V gene: TRBV4-2
CDR3 DNA: TGTGCCAGCAGCCCAAGCACTAGCCTTTACTACAATGAGCAGTTCTTC
CDR3 protein: CASSPSTSLYYNEQFF

J gene: TRBJ1-2
D gene: .
clone size: .
CDR3 length: 15
V gene: TRBV21-1
CDR3 DNA: TGTGCCAGCAGCAAATACACCCAGGAAAACTATGGCTACACCTTC
CDR3 protein: CASSKYTQENYGYTF

J gene: TRBJ1-2
D gene: TRBD1
clone size: .
CDR3 length: 15
V gene: TRBV2
CDR3 DNA: TGTGCCAGCAGTGATCCCAGGGGGACTAACTATGGCTACACCTTC
CDR3 protein: CASSDPRGTNYGYTF

J gene: TRBJ2-1
D gene: .
clone size: .
CDR3 length: 12
V gene: TRBV29-1
CDR3 DNA: TGCAGCGTTATAAATTCCGGGTCTGAGCAGTTCTTC
CDR3 protein: CSVINSGSEQFF

J gene: TRBJ1-1
D gene: TRBD1
clone size: .
CDR3 length: 15
V gene: TRBV27
CDR3 DNA: TGTGCCAGCAGTTTGGAGCAGGGGGCTGTGACTGAAGCTTTCTTT
CDR3 protein: CASSLEQGAVTEAFF

J gene: TRBJ1-1
D gene: .
clone size: .
CDR3 length: 12
V gene: TRBV7-9
CDR3 DNA: TGTGCCAGCTCAGGGATGAACACTGAAGCTTTCTTT
CDR3 protein: CASSGMNTEAFF

J gene: TRBJ1-4
D gene: .
clone size: .
CDR3 length: 13
V gene: TRBV30
CDR3 DNA: TGTGCCCTACAGGTTGCAACTAATGAAAAACTGTTTTTT
CDR3 protein: CALQVATNEKLFF

J gene: TRBJ2-1
D gene: TRBD2
clone size: .
CDR3 length: 14
V gene: TRBV5-4
CDR3 DNA: TGTGCCAGCACCACGGGACTAGCGGTCAATGAGCAGTTCTTC
CDR3 protein: CASTTGLAVNEQFF

J gene: TRBJ1-5
D gene: .
clone size: .
CDR3 length: 13
V gene: TRBV5-1
CDR3 DNA: TGCGCCAGCAGCTGGGGGCCCAATCAGCCCCAGCATTTT
CDR3 protein: CASSWGPNQPQHF

J gene: TRBJ2-7
D gene: TRBD1
clone size: .
CDR3 length: 15
V gene: TRBV5-6
CDR3 DNA: TGTGCCAGCAGCCTGGACGCAGGGGGTTCCTACGAGCAGTACTTC
CDR3 protein: CASSLDAGGSYEQYF

J gene: TRBJ1-5
D gene: TRBD1
clone size: .
CDR3 length: 15
V gene: TRBV5-4
CDR3 DNA: TGTGCCAGCAGCCATGACAGGGGAGGCCATCAGCCCCAGCATTTT
CDR3 protein: CASSHDRGGHQPQHF

J gene: TRBJ1-4
D gene: TRBD1
clone size: .
CDR3 length: 12
V gene: TRBV6-5
CDR3 DNA: TGTGCCAGCAGCCTCGGGACAGGCGAACTGTTTTTT
CDR3 protein: CASSLGTGELFF

J gene: TRBJ2-2
D gene: TRBD2
clone size: .
CDR3 length: 21
V gene: TRBV4-3
CDR3 DNA: TGCGCCAGCAGCCCACTAACTCGGACTAGCGGGATTAGAGGGGACACCGGGGAGCTGTTTTTT
CDR3 protein: CASSPLTRTSGIRGDTGELFF

J gene: TRBJ1-1
D gene: .
clone size: .
CDR3 length: 15
V gene: TRBV25-1
CDR3 DNA: TGTGCCAGCAGTGAATCGGGGGTGGTGAACACTGAAGCTTTCTTT
CDR3 protein: CASSESGVVNTEAFF

J gene: TRBJ1-1
D gene: TRBD1
clone size: .
CDR3 length: 14
V gene: TRBV29-1
CDR3 DNA: TGCAGCGTTGAATTCGGGACAGCGACGGCTGAAGCTTTCTTT
CDR3 protein: CSVEFGTATAEAFF

J gene: TRBJ2-7
D gene: TRBD1
clone size: .
CDR3 length: 14
V gene: TRBV7-8
CDR3 DNA: TGTGCCAGCAGCTTTGGGACAGGGCCCAACGAGCAGTACTTC
CDR3 protein: CASSFGTGPNEQYF

J gene: TRBJ1-2
D gene: TRBD1
clone size: once
CDR3 length: 16
V gene: TRBV28
CDR3 DNA: TGTGCCAGCAGCTCTAACCCGGGACAGCCTAACTATGGCTACACCTTC
CDR3 protein: CASSSNPGQPNYGYTF

J gene: TRBJ2-1
D gene: .
clone size: .
CDR3 length: 14
V gene: TRBV7-8
CDR3 DNA: TGTGCCAGCAGCTTAGTCTACGTTCGGACAGAGCAGTTCTTC
CDR3 protein: CASSLVYVRTEQFF

J gene: TRBJ2-7
D gene: TRBD2
clone size: .
CDR3 length: 11
V gene: TRBV29-1
CDR3 DNA: TGCAGCGCTGGACTAGACCACGAGCAGTACTTC
CDR3 protein: CSAGLDHEQYF